The sequence of this T cell receptor (beta chain) was determined in a study of regulatory T cells in long-lasting Graves disease. Findings of the study overall: Persistent patients shared more public clonotypes (about 2,800) than newly diagnosed patients (about 1,000).

Ten or more counts support this clonotype. Its antigen is currently unknown. The time point is: persistent/refractory GD, antithyroid drugs over 5 years with positive TRAb. PBMCs were the source of the RNA used for TCR sequencing. In germline, CDR1 is LNHNV, CDR2 YYDKDF (reference sequence). Trimming left V 5 bases short and J 2 bases short, with 18 bases between. The CDR3 contains 16 residues. Both iRepertoire HTBI primers and Arm-PCR of CDR3 regions were used to build the TCR beta libraries. Each CDR3 protein is one row after TCRdb ran MiXCR on the multiplex PCR reads. Among roughly 470,000 distinct CDR3 sequences, around 21% were seen once, and the ten largest hold under 9%.

The clonotype originates from a female donor with Graves disease. The input for sequencing was peripheral blood mononuclear cells (PBMCs), taken when the disease was refractory, from a patient treated with antithyroid drugs. This sequence joins TRBV15 and TRBJ2-5, with D maybe TRBD1 (6 bases). CDR3 nucleotides: TGTGCCACCAGCGGAATCCTACAGGGAAATCAAGAGACCCAGTACTTC. It encodes CATSGILQGNQETQYF. Combining the CDR3 with reference TRBV15 and TRBJ2-5 gives the whole variable domain DAMVIQNPRYQVTQFGKPVTLSCSQTLNHNVMYWYQQKSSQAPKLLFHYYDKDFNNEADTPDNFQSRRPNTSFCFLDIRSPGLGDTAMYLCATSGILQGNQETQYFGPGTRLLVL.